The rows below give T cell receptor beta chains drawn from one sample of a study of identical twins. MiXCR, run by TCRdb on the 5' RACE reads, gives a single entry per CDR3 protein. Of some 690,000 distinct CDR3 sequences in the sample, around 20% are singletons; the top ten hold more than 4%. These data were also filed under a second study, of T cells expressing NK-cell markers.

Material: PBMCs. These receptors were obtained from a woman in her late teens or twenties in good health. Both conserved end residues are part of each CDR3. D genes are given only for firm matches. Size is stated for part of the rows, as once, few or many counts, or as a class when the clone is expanded.

v_gene	d_gene	abundance	j_gene	CDR3aa	CDR3nt
TRBV29-1	NA	NA	TRBJ2-3	CSVERETDTQYF	TGCAGCGTTGAGCGGGAAACAGATACGCAGTATTTT
TRBV29-1	NA	few	TRBJ2-7	CSVGDRRDEQYF	TGCAGCGTCGGCGATCGTCGGGACGAGCAGTACTTC
TRBV6-5	NA	many	TRBJ2-1	CASSYGENEQFF	TGTGCCAGCAGTTACGGGGAGAATGAGCAGTTCTTC
TRBV6-2/TRBV6-3	NA	NA	TRBJ2-2	CASLSPTRHLGELFF	TGTGCCAGCCTTTCTCCAACTAGGCATCTTGGGGAGCTGTTTTTT
TRBV20-1	TRBD1	medium-sized	TRBJ2-7	CSARGPPGQGIGSYEQYF	TGCAGTGCTAGAGGACCGCCGGGACAGGGGATCGGCTCCTACGAGCAGTACTTC
TRBV6-5	NA	many	TRBJ2-7	CASSYSYGDPYEQYF	TGTGCCAGCAGTTACTCGTACGGGGACCCCTACGAGCAGTACTTC
TRBV5-1	NA	many	TRBJ2-1	CASSLARSSYNEQFF	TGTGCCAGCAGCTTAGCCCGCAGCTCCTACAATGAGCAGTTCTTC
TRBV12-3/TRBV12-4	NA	many	TRBJ2-7	CASSRGGPYEQYF	TGTGCCAGCAGTAGGGGGGGCCCCTACGAGCAGTACTTC
TRBV7-8	NA	few	TRBJ2-3	CASSLFSTLSTDTQYF	TGTGCCAGCAGCTTATTCTCGACACTTAGCACAGATACGCAGTATTTT
TRBV20-1	NA	few	TRBJ1-1	CSASGLAGAMSSEAFF	TGCAGTGCTAGTGGCTTGGCGGGGGCTATGTCCTCTGAAGCTTTCTTT
TRBV2	NA	NA	TRBJ2-1	CASSEVSNEQFF	TGTGCCAGCAGTGAGGTTAGCAATGAGCAGTTCTTC
TRBV7-9	NA	NA	TRBJ1-2	CASSLALGRSYGYTF	TGTGCCAGCAGCTTAGCTCTGGGACGTTCGTATGGCTACACCTTC
TRBV12-3/TRBV12-4	NA	many	TRBJ2-7	CASSLGSLGLAGYF	TGTGCCAGCAGTTTAGGTTCACTCGGACTCGCGGGGTACTTC
TRBV3-1	NA	few	TRBJ1-2	CASSHRDDPIYGYTF	TGTGCCAGCAGCCACCGGGACGATCCAATCTATGGCTACACCTTC
TRBV20-1	NA	few	TRBJ1-1	CSALNVGGGSEAFF	TGCAGTGCCCTAAATGTTGGGGGTGGGTCTGAAGCTTTCTTT
TRBV7-2	NA	many	TRBJ1-1	CASSFLIGWAFF	TGTGCCAGCAGCTTTCTTATAGGGTGGGCTTTCTTT
TRBV29-1	TRBD2	many	TRBJ2-1	CSEMGLAGYNEQFF	TGCAGCGAGATGGGACTAGCGGGATACAATGAGCAGTTCTTC
TRBV20-1	TRBD2	NA	TRBJ2-5	CSAVAGGYRETQYF	TGCAGTGCTGTAGCGGGGGGGTATCGAGAGACCCAGTACTTC
TRBV20-1	NA	once	TRBJ2-3	CSAADSTTGMTQYF	TGCAGTGCTGCGGACTCGACTACAGGGATGACGCAGTATTTT
TRBV6-5	NA	NA	TRBJ1-1	CASSVDGTEAFF	TGTGCCAGCAGCGTAGACGGCACTGAAGCTTTCTTT
TRBV9	TRBD1	few	TRBJ2-1	CASRPSTGAQFF	TGTGCCAGCAGACCCTCTACAGGGGCACAGTTCTTC
TRBV19	NA	NA	TRBJ1-1	CATARNTEAFF	TGTGCCACCGCGAGGAACACTGAAGCTTTCTTT
TRBV29-1	NA	NA	TRBJ2-1	CSVSQGGQFF	TGCAGCGTTAGCCAGGGAGGGCAGTTCTTC
TRBV7-6	NA	few	TRBJ2-3	CASSPQIFSSTDTQYF	TGTGCCAGCAGCCCCCAGATCTTCTCAAGCACAGATACGCAGTATTTT
TRBV11-2	TRBD1	NA	TRBJ2-3	CASSYRPGQGPSDTQYF	TGTGCCAGCAGCTACAGACCGGGACAGGGGCCGTCAGATACGCAGTATTTT
TRBV20-1	NA	NA	TRBJ1-5	CSARGRGSNQPQHF	TGCAGTGCTAGAGGCAGGGGCAGCAATCAGCCCCAGCATTTT
TRBV6-1	TRBD2	NA	TRBJ2-3	CASSPPSGETDTQYF	TGTGCCAGCAGTCCTCCTAGCGGGGAGACAGATACGCAGTATTTT
TRBV20-1	NA	NA	TRBJ2-2	CSALPAQAGELFF	TGCAGTGCTCTCCCGGCCCAGGCCGGGGAGCTGTTTTTT
TRBV12-3/TRBV12-4	NA	NA	TRBJ1-4	CASSSRQEKLFF	TGTGCCAGCAGCTCCCGACAGGAAAAACTGTTTTTT
TRBV6-5	TRBD1	many	TRBJ2-6	CASSSGQGSSGANVLTF	TGTGCCAGCAGTTCGGGACAGGGGTCTTCCGGGGCCAACGTCCTGACTTTC
TRBV29-1	NA	few	TRBJ2-5	CSVRYMQETQYF	TGCAGCGTGAGGTACATGCAAGAGACCCAGTACTTC